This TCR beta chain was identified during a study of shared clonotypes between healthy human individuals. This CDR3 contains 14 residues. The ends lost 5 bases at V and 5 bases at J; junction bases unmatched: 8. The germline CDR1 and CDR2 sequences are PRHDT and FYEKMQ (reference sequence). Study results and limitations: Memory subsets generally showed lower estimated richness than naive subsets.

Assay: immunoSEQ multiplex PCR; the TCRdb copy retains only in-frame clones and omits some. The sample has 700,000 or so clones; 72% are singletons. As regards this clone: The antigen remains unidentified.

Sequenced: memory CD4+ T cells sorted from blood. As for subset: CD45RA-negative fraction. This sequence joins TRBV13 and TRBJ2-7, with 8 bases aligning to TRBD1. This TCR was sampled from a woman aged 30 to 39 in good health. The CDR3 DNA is TGTGCCAGCAGCCACAGGGGGGCGTCCAACGAGCAGTACTTC. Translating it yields CASSHRGASNEQYF.